A selection of T cell receptor beta chains follows, all from one sample in a study of blood T cell repertoires in COVID-19. Sequencing used immunoSEQ multiplex PCR; TCRdb keeps in-frame clones, though not all of them. The data contain 270,000 or so clones, approximately 89% of them singletons. The sequencing input was peripheral blood. The receptors originated from a woman aged 40-49 years who had recovered from COVID-19. Each CDR3 is given with its conserved first and last residue. D genes are given only for firm matches. For some rows the clone size is stated as once, few or many, or as a class when expanded; others skip it.

cdr3_length: 15
clone_size: NA
j_call: TRBJ2-1
d_call: TRBD2
v_call: TRBV2
cdr3_nt: TGTGCCAGCAGTGAGCCTAGCGGTTCCTACAATGAGCAGTTCTTC
cdr3_aa: CASSEPSGSYNEQFF

cdr3_length: 15
clone_size: NA
j_call: TRBJ2-5
d_call: NA
v_call: TRBV21-1
cdr3_nt: TGTGCCGGGGACTTGGGCTTATTTCGCAAAGAGACCCAGTACTTC
cdr3_aa: CAGDLGLFRKETQYF

cdr3_length: 14
clone_size: NA
j_call: TRBJ2-7
d_call: TRBD1
v_call: TRBV6-5
cdr3_nt: TGTGCCAGCAGGGACAGGACTCCCTCCTACGAGCAGTACTTC
cdr3_aa: CASRDRTPSYEQYF

cdr3_length: 16
clone_size: NA
j_call: TRBJ2-3
d_call: NA
v_call: TRBV6-6
cdr3_nt: TGTGCCAGCAGCCCGTGGGGACTTTCGCTCACAGATACGCAGTATTTT
cdr3_aa: CASSPWGLSLTDTQYF

cdr3_length: 14
clone_size: NA
j_call: TRBJ1-3
d_call: NA
v_call: TRBV7-9
cdr3_nt: TGTGCCAGCGGCCCTGGCGGGCTAGGACACACCATATATTTT
cdr3_aa: CASGPGGLGHTIYF

cdr3_length: 15
clone_size: NA
j_call: TRBJ2-7
d_call: NA
v_call: TRBV18
cdr3_nt: TGTGCCAGCTCACCACCCCAGACCAGGGCCCACGAGCAGTACTTC
cdr3_aa: CASSPPQTRAHEQYF

cdr3_length: 16
clone_size: NA
j_call: TRBJ2-5
d_call: NA
v_call: TRBV5-1
cdr3_nt: TGCGCCAGCAGCTTGGCGGCGGGAATAGGTCAAGAGACCCAGTACTTC
cdr3_aa: CASSLAAGIGQETQYF

cdr3_length: 15
clone_size: NA
j_call: TRBJ1-5
d_call: NA
v_call: TRBV6-5
cdr3_nt: TGTGCCAGCAGCCCCGTACTTAATAGCAATCAGCCCCAGCATTTT
cdr3_aa: CASSPVLNSNQPQHF

cdr3_length: 14
clone_size: NA
j_call: TRBJ2-7
d_call: NA
v_call: TRBV5-4
cdr3_nt: TGTGCCAGCAGCACCTCCGGGAACCATTACGAGCAGTACTTC
cdr3_aa: CASSTSGNHYEQYF

cdr3_length: 14
clone_size: NA
j_call: TRBJ2-3
d_call: TRBD2
v_call: TRBV2
cdr3_nt: TGTGCCAGCCGGACTAGCGGAAGTCCAGATACGCAGTATTTT
cdr3_aa: CASRTSGSPDTQYF

cdr3_length: 16
clone_size: NA
j_call: TRBJ2-7
d_call: TRBD2
v_call: TRBV14
cdr3_nt: TGTGCCAGCAGCCAAGTCTCGCGGGGGGGCCGGTACGAGCAGTACTTC
cdr3_aa: CASSQVSRGGRYEQYF

cdr3_length: 16
clone_size: NA
j_call: TRBJ1-3
d_call: TRBD1
v_call: TRBV27
cdr3_nt: TGTGCCAGCAGTGTACAGGGGGCAGACTCTGGAAACACCATATATTTT
cdr3_aa: CASSVQGADSGNTIYF

cdr3_length: 16
clone_size: NA
j_call: TRBJ1-5
d_call: TRBD1
v_call: TRBV28
cdr3_nt: TGTGCCAGCAGCGAACAGACAGGGGGTAGCAATCAGCCCCAGCATTTT
cdr3_aa: CASSEQTGGSNQPQHF

cdr3_length: 16
clone_size: NA
j_call: TRBJ2-1
d_call: NA
v_call: TRBV25-1
cdr3_nt: TGTGCCAGCAGTGAACGGCGCGGGGTCTCCTACAATGAGCAGTTCTTC
cdr3_aa: CASSERRGVSYNEQFF

cdr3_length: 16
clone_size: NA
j_call: TRBJ1-4
d_call: NA
v_call: TRBV15
cdr3_nt: TGTGCCACCATGAGGCGGGACGAGGGCACTAATGAAAAACTGTTTTTT
cdr3_aa: CATMRRDEGTNEKLFF

cdr3_length: 11
clone_size: once
j_call: TRBJ1-2
d_call: TRBD1
v_call: TRBV30
cdr3_nt: TGTGCCTGGGACAGGGTGGGTGGCTACACCTTC
cdr3_aa: CAWDRVGGYTF

cdr3_length: 14
clone_size: NA
j_call: TRBJ2-5
d_call: NA
v_call: TRBV18
cdr3_nt: TGTGCCAGCTCACCACCACAGCAACAACAGTCCCAGTACTTC
cdr3_aa: CASSPPQQQQSQYF

cdr3_length: 15
clone_size: NA
j_call: TRBJ1-1
d_call: NA
v_call: TRBV9
cdr3_nt: TGTGCCAGCAGCGTAGTCCCAGGCCCGCCGAATGAAGCTTTCTTT
cdr3_aa: CASSVVPGPPNEAFF

cdr3_length: 15
clone_size: NA
j_call: TRBJ2-5
d_call: NA
v_call: TRBV11-3
cdr3_nt: TGTGCCAGCAGCCCGGTGGGGGGGCCGGGGGAAACCCAGTACTTC
cdr3_aa: CASSPVGGPGETQYF

cdr3_length: 16
clone_size: NA
j_call: TRBJ1-6
d_call: TRBD1
v_call: TRBV7-2
cdr3_nt: TGTGCCAGCAGCTCCGACAGGGGATTTCAAAATTCACCCCTCCACTTT
cdr3_aa: CASSSDRGFQNSPLHF

cdr3_length: 17
clone_size: NA
j_call: TRBJ1-6
d_call: TRBD1
v_call: TRBV6-1
cdr3_nt: TGTGCCAGCAGTGAATTCGTTACAGGGGGCAAGAATTCACCCCTCCACTTT
cdr3_aa: CASSEFVTGGKNSPLHF

cdr3_length: 17
clone_size: NA
j_call: TRBJ1-2
d_call: TRBD1
v_call: TRBV27
cdr3_nt: TGTGCCAGCAGCCTCTTAGGGACAGCCTATTTAGGATATGGCTACACCTTC
cdr3_aa: CASSLLGTAYLGYGYTF

cdr3_length: 13
clone_size: NA
j_call: TRBJ2-5
d_call: NA
v_call: TRBV9
cdr3_nt: TGTGCCAGCAGCGTTAGCAGCCAAGAGACCCAGTACTTC
cdr3_aa: CASSVSSQETQYF

cdr3_length: 12
clone_size: NA
j_call: TRBJ1-1
d_call: NA
v_call: TRBV3-1/TRBV3-2
cdr3_nt: TGTGCCAGCAGTATATTGAACACTGAAGCTTTCTTT
cdr3_aa: CASSILNTEAFF

cdr3_length: 15
clone_size: NA
j_call: TRBJ2-7
d_call: TRBD2
v_call: TRBV30
cdr3_nt: TGTGCCTGGAGTAGCGGGGGGGCCAATCCTTACGAGCAGTACTTC
cdr3_aa: CAWSSGGANPYEQYF

cdr3_length: 16
clone_size: NA
j_call: TRBJ2-3
d_call: TRBD2
v_call: TRBV3-1/TRBV3-2
cdr3_nt: TGTGCCAGCAGCCAAGACATTGGCGGGGGGTCACGAACGCAGTATTTT
cdr3_aa: CASSQDIGGGSRTQYF

cdr3_length: 12
clone_size: NA
j_call: TRBJ2-5
d_call: NA
v_call: TRBV7-9
cdr3_nt: TGTGCCAGCAGCAACCCCGGGGGGACCCAGTACTTC
cdr3_aa: CASSNPGGTQYF

cdr3_length: 17
clone_size: NA
j_call: TRBJ2-3
d_call: NA
v_call: TRBV5-4
cdr3_nt: TGTGCCAGCAGCTTGGACGCTTGGGGGGTTGGCACAGATACGCAGTATTTT
cdr3_aa: CASSLDAWGVGTDTQYF

cdr3_length: 14
clone_size: NA
j_call: TRBJ1-2
d_call: NA
v_call: TRBV18
cdr3_nt: TGTGCCAGCTCACTTTCTGGCCCTTTCTATGGCTACACCTTC
cdr3_aa: CASSLSGPFYGYTF

cdr3_length: 16
clone_size: NA
j_call: TRBJ1-3
d_call: NA
v_call: TRBV11-3
cdr3_nt: TGTGCCAGCAGCGTGGGACACTCTTCGCCGGGAAACACCATATATTTT
cdr3_aa: CASSVGHSSPGNTIYF

cdr3_length: 12
clone_size: NA
j_call: TRBJ2-5
d_call: NA
v_call: TRBV12-1
cdr3_nt: TGTGCCAGTCCGGGGGACCAAGAGACCCAGTACTTC
cdr3_aa: CASPGDQETQYF

cdr3_length: 14
clone_size: NA
j_call: TRBJ1-1
d_call: NA
v_call: TRBV7-3
cdr3_nt: TGTGCCAGCAGCTTAAGAGGACAGAACACTGAAGCTTTCTTT
cdr3_aa: CASSLRGQNTEAFF

cdr3_length: 13
clone_size: NA
j_call: TRBJ2-5
d_call: NA
v_call: TRBV30
cdr3_nt: TGTGCCTGGGGTCTGGGCAATTCGGGAACCCAGTACTTC
cdr3_aa: CAWGLGNSGTQYF

cdr3_length: 14
clone_size: NA
j_call: TRBJ2-1
d_call: NA
v_call: TRBV5-4
cdr3_nt: TGTGCCAGCAGCTTACAGGGCTCCTACAATGAGCAGTTCTTC
cdr3_aa: CASSLQGSYNEQFF

cdr3_length: 12
clone_size: NA
j_call: TRBJ1-2
d_call: NA
v_call: TRBV12-3/TRBV12-4
cdr3_nt: TGTGCCAGCAGAAGAACCACTAGCGGCTACACCTTC
cdr3_aa: CASRRTTSGYTF

cdr3_length: 15
clone_size: NA
j_call: TRBJ2-7
d_call: NA
v_call: TRBV6-5
cdr3_nt: TGTGCCACCAACCCCGCCGCAGGTCAATCCTACGAGCAGTACTTC
cdr3_aa: CATNPAAGQSYEQYF

cdr3_length: 14
clone_size: NA
j_call: TRBJ1-4
d_call: NA
v_call: TRBV18
cdr3_nt: TGTGCCAGCTCACCGGACAGTGCTAATGAAAAACTGTTTTTT
cdr3_aa: CASSPDSANEKLFF

cdr3_length: 16
clone_size: NA
j_call: TRBJ2-2
d_call: TRBD2
v_call: TRBV6-2/TRBV6-3
cdr3_nt: TGTGCCAGCAACCCGGGGACTAGCGGGGTAACCGGGGAGCTGTTTTTT
cdr3_aa: CASNPGTSGVTGELFF

cdr3_length: 15
clone_size: once
j_call: TRBJ1-2
d_call: TRBD1
v_call: TRBV7-9
cdr3_nt: TGTGCCAGCAGCCCTTATGACAGGGGACAGGATGGCTACACCTTC
cdr3_aa: CASSPYDRGQDGYTF

cdr3_length: 15
clone_size: once
j_call: TRBJ1-3
d_call: NA
v_call: TRBV24-1
cdr3_nt: TGTGCCACCAGTGATAATAACAGGGCTGGAAACACCATATATTTT
cdr3_aa: CATSDNNRAGNTIYF

cdr3_length: 18
clone_size: NA
j_call: TRBJ1-4
d_call: NA
v_call: TRBV11-2
cdr3_nt: TGTGCCAGCAGCCCTAGGTCAGGGTCTCCAAAAACTAATGAAAAACTGTTTTTT
cdr3_aa: CASSPRSGSPKTNEKLFF

cdr3_length: 11
clone_size: NA
j_call: TRBJ1-2
d_call: TRBD1
v_call: TRBV12-3/TRBV12-4
cdr3_nt: TGTGCCAGCAGTTACAGGGGAGGCTACACCTTC
cdr3_aa: CASSYRGGYTF

cdr3_length: 17
clone_size: NA
j_call: TRBJ2-2
d_call: TRBD2
v_call: TRBV19
cdr3_nt: TGTGCCAGTAGTAGCAACCTACTAGCGGAGAACACCGGGGAGCTGTTTTTT
cdr3_aa: CASSSNLLAENTGELFF

cdr3_length: 14
clone_size: NA
j_call: TRBJ1-6
d_call: NA
v_call: TRBV9
cdr3_nt: TGTGCCAGCAGCGTAGAAGACTCGCGATCACCCCTCCACTTT
cdr3_aa: CASSVEDSRSPLHF

cdr3_length: 15
clone_size: once
j_call: TRBJ2-3
d_call: NA
v_call: TRBV3-1/TRBV3-2
cdr3_nt: TGTGCCAGCAGCCCGACTAGTACTAGCACAGATACGCAGTATTTT
cdr3_aa: CASSPTSTSTDTQYF

cdr3_length: 14
clone_size: NA
j_call: TRBJ2-7
d_call: NA
v_call: TRBV5-1
cdr3_nt: TGCGCCAGCAGCGGCCGGGGGGCCGGGGACGAGCAGTACTTC
cdr3_aa: CASSGRGAGDEQYF

cdr3_length: 16
clone_size: NA
j_call: TRBJ2-5
d_call: TRBD2
v_call: TRBV7-6
cdr3_nt: TGTGCCAGCAGCTTGTCGCTAGCGGGGGGACAAGAGACCCAGTACTTC
cdr3_aa: CASSLSLAGGQETQYF

cdr3_length: 14
clone_size: NA
j_call: TRBJ1-1
d_call: TRBD1
v_call: TRBV7-3
cdr3_nt: TGTGCCAGCAGCCGGGACAGGGGCGGGACTGAAGCTTTCTTT
cdr3_aa: CASSRDRGGTEAFF

cdr3_length: 14
clone_size: few
j_call: TRBJ1-5
d_call: TRBD1
v_call: TRBV2
cdr3_nt: TGTGCCAGCAAGAGGGGGCTGGGCAATCAGCCCCAGCATTTT
cdr3_aa: CASKRGLGNQPQHF